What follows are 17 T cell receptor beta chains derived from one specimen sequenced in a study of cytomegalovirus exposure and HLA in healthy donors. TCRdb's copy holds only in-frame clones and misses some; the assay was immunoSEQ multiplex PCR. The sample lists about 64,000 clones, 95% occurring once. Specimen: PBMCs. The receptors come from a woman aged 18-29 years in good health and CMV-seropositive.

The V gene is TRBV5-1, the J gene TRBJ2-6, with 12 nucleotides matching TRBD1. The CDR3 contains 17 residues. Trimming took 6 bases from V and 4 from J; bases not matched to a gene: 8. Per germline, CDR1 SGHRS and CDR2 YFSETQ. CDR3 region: CASNSGTGGSGANVLTF. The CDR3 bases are TGCGCCAGCAATTCCGGGACAGGGGGCTCCGGGGCCAACGTCCTGACTTTC.

The CDR3 bases are TGTGCCAGCAGCGGCCGGGACAGCGTCTACGAGCAGTACTTC. This sequence encodes CASSGRDSVYEQYF. The chain joins TRBV5-4 to TRBJ2-7; 7 nucleotides line up with TRBD1. V lost 4 bases and J lost 3; bases outside the gene matches: 7. The CDR3 loop spans 14 amino acids. Germline loops: CDR1 SGHNT, CDR2 YYREEE (reference sequence).

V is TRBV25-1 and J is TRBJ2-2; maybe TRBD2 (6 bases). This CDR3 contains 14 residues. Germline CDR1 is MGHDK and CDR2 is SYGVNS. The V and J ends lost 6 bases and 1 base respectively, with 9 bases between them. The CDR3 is CASSVSGNTGELFF. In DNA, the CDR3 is TGTGCCAGCAGCGTTAGCGGGAACACCGGGGAGCTGTTTTTT.

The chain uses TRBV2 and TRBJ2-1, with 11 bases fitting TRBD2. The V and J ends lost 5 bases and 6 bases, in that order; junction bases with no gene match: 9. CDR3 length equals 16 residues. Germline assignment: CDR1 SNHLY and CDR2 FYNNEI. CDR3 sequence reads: CASSSITSGRGNEQFF. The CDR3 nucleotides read TGTGCCAGCAGTTCCATAACTAGCGGGAGAGGCAATGAGCAGTTCTTC.

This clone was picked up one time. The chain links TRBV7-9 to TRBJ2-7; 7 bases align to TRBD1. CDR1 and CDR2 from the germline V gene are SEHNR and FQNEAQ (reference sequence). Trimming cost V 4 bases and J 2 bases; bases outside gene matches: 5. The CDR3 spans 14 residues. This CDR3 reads CASSSLGQAYEQYF. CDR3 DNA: TGTGCCAGCAGCTCCCTCGGACAGGCCTACGAGCAGTACTTC.

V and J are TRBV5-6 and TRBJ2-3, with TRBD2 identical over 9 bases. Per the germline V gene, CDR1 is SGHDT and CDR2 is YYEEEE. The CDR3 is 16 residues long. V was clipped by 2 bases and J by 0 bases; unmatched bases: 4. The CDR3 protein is CASSFLAGSSTDTQYF. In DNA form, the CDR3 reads TGTGCCAGCAGCTTCCTAGCGGGGAGTAGCACAGATACGCAGTATTTT. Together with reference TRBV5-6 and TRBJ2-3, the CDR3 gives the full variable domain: DAGVTQSPTHLIKTRGQQVTLRCSPKSGHDTVSWYQQALGQGPQFIFQYYEEEERQRGNFPDRFSGHQFPNYSSELNVNALLLGDSALYLCASSFLAGSSTDTQYFGPGTRLTVL.

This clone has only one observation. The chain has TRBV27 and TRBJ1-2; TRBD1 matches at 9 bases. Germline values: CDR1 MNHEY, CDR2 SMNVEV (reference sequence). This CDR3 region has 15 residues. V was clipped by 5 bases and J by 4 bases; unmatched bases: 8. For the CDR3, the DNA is TGTGCCAGCAGTCTCCTCCCACAGGGGGCCTATGGCTACACCTTC. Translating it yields CASSLLPQGAYGYTF.

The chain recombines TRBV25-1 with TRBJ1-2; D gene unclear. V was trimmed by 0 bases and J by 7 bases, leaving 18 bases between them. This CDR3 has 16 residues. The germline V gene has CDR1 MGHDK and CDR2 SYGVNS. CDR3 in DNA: TGTGCCAGCAGTGAATACGGGCTCGGAGGAGGTGGTGGCTACACCTTC. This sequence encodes CASSEYGLGGGGGYTF.

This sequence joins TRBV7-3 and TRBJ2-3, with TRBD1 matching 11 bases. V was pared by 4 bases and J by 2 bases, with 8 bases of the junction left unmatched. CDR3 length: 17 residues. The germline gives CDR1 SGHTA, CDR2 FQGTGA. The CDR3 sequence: CASSSWTGGASTDTQYF. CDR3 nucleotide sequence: TGTGCCAGCAGCTCTTGGACAGGGGGCGCTTCCACAGATACGCAGTATTTT. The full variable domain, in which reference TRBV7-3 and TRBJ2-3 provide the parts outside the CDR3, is GAGVSQTPSNKVTEKGKYVELRCDPISGHTALYWYRQSLGQGPEFLIYFQGTGAADDSGLPNDRFFAVRPEGSVSTLKIQRTERGDSAVYLCASSSWTGGASTDTQYFGPGTRLTVL.

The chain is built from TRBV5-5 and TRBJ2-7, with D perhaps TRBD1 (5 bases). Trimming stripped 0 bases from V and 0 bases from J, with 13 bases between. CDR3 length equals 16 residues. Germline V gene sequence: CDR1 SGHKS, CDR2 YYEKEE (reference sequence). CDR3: CASSLVSTGNSYEQYF. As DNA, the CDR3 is TGTGCCAGCAGCTTGGTGAGTACAGGAAACTCCTACGAGCAGTACTTC.

The CDR3 nucleotides are TGTGCCTGGAGTGTCACAGGGGACAATTCACCCCTCCACTTT. It yields the protein CAWSVTGDNSPLHF. The J gene is TRBJ1-6, the V gene TRBV30; TRBD1 matches 7 bases. CDR3 length: 14 amino acids. Per germline, CDR1 GTSNPN and CDR2 SVGIG (reference sequence). Trimming took 0 bases from V and 7 from J; bases not matched to a gene: 3.

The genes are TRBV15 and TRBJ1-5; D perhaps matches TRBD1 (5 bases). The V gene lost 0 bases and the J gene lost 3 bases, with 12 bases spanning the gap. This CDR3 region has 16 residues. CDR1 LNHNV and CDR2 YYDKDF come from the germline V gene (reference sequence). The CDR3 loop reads CATSRDPAGYNQPQHF. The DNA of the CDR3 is TGTGCCACCAGCAGAGATCCTGCAGGGTACAATCAGCCCCAGCATTTT.

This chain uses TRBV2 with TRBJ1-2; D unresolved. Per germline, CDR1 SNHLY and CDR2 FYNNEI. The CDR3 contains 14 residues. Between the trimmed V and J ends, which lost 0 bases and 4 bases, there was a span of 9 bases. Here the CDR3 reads CASSEAESSYGYTF. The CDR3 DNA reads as TGTGCCAGCAGTGAAGCGGAGAGCAGCTATGGCTACACCTTC.

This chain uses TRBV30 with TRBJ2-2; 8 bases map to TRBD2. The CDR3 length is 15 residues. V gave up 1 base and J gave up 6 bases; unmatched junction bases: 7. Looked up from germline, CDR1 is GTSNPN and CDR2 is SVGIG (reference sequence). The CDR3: CAWSGPGGGPGELFF. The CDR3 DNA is TGTGCCTGGAGTGGTCCCGGGGGGGGTCCCGGGGAGCTGTTTTTT.

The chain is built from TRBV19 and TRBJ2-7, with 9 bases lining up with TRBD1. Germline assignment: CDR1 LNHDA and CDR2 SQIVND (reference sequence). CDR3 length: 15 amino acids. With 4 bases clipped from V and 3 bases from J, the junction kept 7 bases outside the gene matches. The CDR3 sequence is CASSTSGQGYYEQYF. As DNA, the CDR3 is TGTGCCAGTAGTACCTCAGGACAGGGGTACTACGAGCAGTACTTC.

The CDR3: CASKGGRANEQFF. The CDR3 nucleotides are TGTGCCTCCAAGGGCGGGAGGGCCAATGAGCAGTTCTTC. This rearrangement joins TRBV28 to TRBJ2-1, with TRBD2 matching over 9 bases. Germline V CDR1 and CDR2: MDHEN, SYDVKM. V lost 11 bases to trimming and J lost 6 bases; unmatched junction nucleotides: 8. The CDR3 has 13 residues.

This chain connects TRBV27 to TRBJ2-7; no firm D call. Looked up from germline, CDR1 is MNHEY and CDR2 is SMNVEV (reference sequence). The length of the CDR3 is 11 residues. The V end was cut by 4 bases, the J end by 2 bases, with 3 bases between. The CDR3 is CASSSTYEQYF. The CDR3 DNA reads TGTGCCAGCAGTTCCACCTACGAGCAGTACTTC.